What follows are 18 T cell receptor beta chains derived from one specimen sequenced in a study of blood T cell repertoires in COVID-19. Sequencing was performed with immunoSEQ multiplex PCR; in TCRdb, only in-frame clones are kept and a portion is missing. Of about 100,000 clones listed, 91% are singletons. Input material: peripheral blood. The source of these receptors is a man aged 45-60 years with active COVID-19.

The chain couples TRBV2 to TRBJ2-3; possible D gene TRBD2, 6 bases. This CDR3 has 15 amino acids. Germline CDR1 reads SNHLY; CDR2 reads FYNNEI. The ends were cut back, 0 bases at V and 3 bases at J, with 10 bases in the middle. The DNA for the CDR3 is TGTGCCAGCAGTGAAGCGGGAGGACGTACAGATACGCAGTATTTT. It codes for CASSEAGGRTDTQYF.

This clone was seen a handful of times. The chain recombines TRBV19 with TRBJ1-2, with 8 nucleotides matching TRBD1. The germline V gene encodes CDR1 LNHDA and CDR2 SQIVND (reference sequence). The CDR3 loop spans 14 amino acids. Trimming removed 6 bases from V and 8 bases from J; junction bases left unmatched: 11. This chain's CDR3 is CASSPDPDRVGYTF. CDR3 coding DNA: TGTGCCAGTAGCCCAGACCCGGACAGGGTGGGCTACACCTTC.

The rearrangement joins TRBV7-3 to TRBJ2-2; 8 bases are a match to TRBD1. Unmatched junction bases numbered 0, after V lost 2 bases and J lost 1 base. The CDR3 covers 15 residues. Germline lookup yields CDR1 SGHTA and CDR2 FQGTGA. The CDR3 loop reads CASSLGQGNTGELFF. CDR3 in DNA: TGTGCCAGCAGCTTAGGACAGGGGAACACCGGGGAGCTGTTTTTT.

This chain joins TRBV18 and TRBJ2-1; D perhaps matches TRBD1 (6 bases). Germline V gene lookup returns CDR1 KGHSH and CDR2 LQKENI. The CDR3 has 14 residues. With 2 bases removed from V and 5 bases from J, the gap between germline ends came to 10 bases. The CDR3 nucleotides are TGTGCCAGCTCACCAGAGGGGGTCCACAATGAGCAGTTCTTC. Its protein is CASSPEGVHNEQFF. Full variable domain (outside the CDR3, taken from reference TRBV18 and TRBJ2-1): NAGVMQNPRHLVRRRGQEARLRCSPMKGHSHVYWYRQLPEEGLKFMVYLQKENIIDESGMPKERFSAEFPKEGPSILRIQQVVRGDSAAYFCASSPEGVHNEQFFGPGTRLTVL.

The chain combines TRBV18 with TRBJ2-1, with a weak D call TRBD1 (7 bases). The V gene's germline CDR1 is KGHSH and CDR2 LQKENI. This CDR3 comprises 16 residues. V was clipped by 4 bases and J by 5 bases, with 18 bases between them. The CDR3 region is CASSRRQGGVDNEQFF. The DNA for the CDR3 is TGTGCCAGCTCACGCCGACAGGGAGGAGTAGACAATGAGCAGTTCTTC.

A single count supports this clone. Additional DNA sequences in this sample encode the identical CDR3. The J gene is TRBJ1-1, the V gene TRBV18; 12 bases fit TRBD1. CDR1 and CDR2 (germline): KGHSH, LQKENI. V gave up 3 bases and J gave up 1 base; unmatched junction bases: 0. There are 15 residues in the CDR3. The CDR3 region has the DNA TGTGCCAGCTCACCGGGACAGGGGGCGAACACTGAAGCTTTCTTT. Protein: CASSPGQGANTEAFF.

V gene TRBV10-3 combines with J gene TRBJ1-2; 9 nucleotides agree with TRBD1. The CDR3 length is 14 residues. The germline gives CDR1 ENHRY, CDR2 SYGVKD. Trimming took 8 bases from V and 0 from J; bases not matched to a gene: 4. This CDR3 reads CAIGGDRANYGYTF. DNA for the CDR3: TGTGCCATCGGTGGGGACAGGGCTAACTATGGCTACACCTTC.

This clone came up a few times. This rearrangement joins TRBV15 to TRBJ1-5; 11 nucleotides line up with TRBD1. With V trimmed by 1 base and J by 3 bases, 2 bases remained unmatched. The CDR3 loop spans 16 amino acids. Per the germline V gene, CDR1 is LNHNV and CDR2 is YYDKDF (reference sequence). The CDR3 here is CATSRGTGGFNQPQHF. CDR3 nucleotides: TGTGCCACCAGCAGAGGGACAGGGGGCTTCAATCAGCCCCAGCATTTT. Supplemented by reference TRBV15 and TRBJ1-5, the full variable domain reads DAMVIQNPRYQVTQFGKPVTLSCSQTLNHNVMYWYQQKSSQAPKLLFHYYDKDFNNEADTPDNFQSRRPNTSFCFLDIRSPGLGDTAMYLCATSRGTGGFNQPQHFGDGTRLSIL.

J is TRBJ1-2 and V is TRBV2; D gene unclear. The CDR3 sequence is 12 residues long. The germline V gene has CDR1 SNHLY and CDR2 FYNNEI. Trimming took 3 bases from V and 3 from J, leaving 5 bases between them. CDR3 in DNA: TGTGCCAGCAGTGAGCAGGACTATGGCTACACCTTC. Translation: CASSEQDYGYTF.

The genes are TRBV7-2 and TRBJ1-3; the match to TRBD1 covers 7 bases. Germline CDR1 SGHTA, CDR2 FQGNSA. The V segment lost 5 bases and the J segment 1 base; nucleotides outside the gene matches: 8. This CDR3 comprises 16 residues. The CDR3 coding sequence is TGTGCCAGCAGCCTACGGACAGGAAAGTCTGGAAACACCATATATTTT. Translated: CASSLRTGKSGNTIYF.

The V call is TRBV13, the J call TRBJ2-3; 8 nucleotides line up with TRBD1. Germline CDR1 PRHDT, CDR2 FYEKMQ (reference sequence). J was trimmed by 5 bases and V by 5 bases; bases with no gene match: 9. The length of the CDR3 is 15 residues. CDR3 residues: CASSPGQGWVDTQYF. The CDR3, as DNA: TGTGCCAGCAGCCCAGGACAGGGTTGGGTAGATACGCAGTATTTT.

The rearrangement joins TRBV19 to TRBJ2-1, with 10 bases matching TRBD1. Germline assignment: CDR1 LNHDA and CDR2 SQIVND (reference sequence). The CDR3 runs to 15 residues. V shed 1 base and J 7 bases; nucleotides not matched to a gene: 4. For the CDR3, the DNA is TGTGCCAGTAGTATAGGGGACAGGGGCACTAATGAGCAGTTCTTC. Protein sequence: CASSIGDRGTNEQFF.

The chain links TRBV3-1 (or the pseudogene TRBV3-2) to TRBJ2-1; 8 nucleotides line up with TRBD2. Germline assignment: CDR1 LGHDT and CDR2 YNNKEL (reference sequence). Trimming took 0 bases from V and 4 from J; bases not matched to a gene: 2. This CDR3 has 15 residues. The CDR3 spells CASSQDGTSYNEQFF. The CDR3 DNA sequence: TGTGCCAGCAGCCAAGACGGGACTAGTTACAATGAGCAGTTCTTC.

In its sample, this clone was seen a few times. This chain connects TRBV5-1 to TRBJ1-3, with 7 bases that match TRBD1. Germline CDR1 is SGHRS and CDR2 is YFSETQ. Trimming removed 0 bases from V and 4 bases from J; junction bases left unmatched: 13. The CDR3 runs 18 residues. CDR3 nucleotides: TGCGCCAGCAGCTTGGAAGGGGGACAGACCCGTCCAGGAAACACCATATATTTT. It is translated as CASSLEGGQTRPGNTIYF.

The chain employs TRBV5-4 and TRBJ2-7, with D tentatively TRBD1 (5 bases). Germline loops: CDR1 SGHNT, CDR2 YYREEE (reference sequence). The CDR3 is 14 residues long. Trimming took off 5 bases at V and 5 bases at J, with 17 bases between the two ends. This chain's CDR3 is CASSWGAGNNEQYV. The CDR3 nucleotides are TGTGCCAGCAGTTGGGGCGCAGGGAACAACGAGCAGTACGTC.

The chain uses TRBV18 and TRBJ2-1, with 7 bases identical to TRBD1. CDR3 length equals 12 residues. After removal of 3 bases from V and 10 bases from J, the junction contained 3 bases not matched to a gene. Germline-derived CDR1 and CDR2 are KGHSH and LQKENI. CDR3 bases: TGTGCCAGCTCACCGGGACAGAGCGAGCAGTTCTTC. This translates into CASSPGQSEQFF. The variable domain in full, with the rest retrieved from reference TRBV18 and TRBJ2-1, is NAGVMQNPRHLVRRRGQEARLRCSPMKGHSHVYWYRQLPEEGLKFMVYLQKENIIDESGMPKERFSAEFPKEGPSILRIQQVVRGDSAAYFCASSPGQSEQFFGPGTRLTVL.

The chain recombines TRBV3-1 (or the pseudogene TRBV3-2) with TRBJ2-7; TRBD1 is a possible D gene (6 bases). The CDR3 totals 14 residues. V lost 6 bases to trimming and J lost 1 base, with 13 bases between them. In germline, CDR1 is LGHDT, CDR2 YNNKEL (reference sequence). The DNA of the CDR3 is TGTGCCAGCAGGGGGGCAGATCCATCCTACGAGCAGTACTTC. This gives the protein CASRGADPSYEQYF.

This clone has just a few counts. The chain combines TRBV13 with TRBJ2-7; 15 nucleotides agree with TRBD2. V was pared by 5 bases and J by 4 bases, with 9 bases of the junction left unmatched. The CDR3 spans 17 residues. Germline V gene data show CDR1 as PRHDT and CDR2 as FYEKMQ (reference sequence). The CDR3 sequence is CASSPPGLAGGWYEQYV. The CDR3, as DNA: TGTGCCAGCAGCCCACCGGGACTAGCGGGAGGTTGGTACGAGCAGTACGTC.